Detailed here is one T cell receptor (beta chain). These data belong to a study of blood T cell repertoires in COVID-19. Turning to the study itself: Samples representing acute and convalescent COVID-19 were sourced from the United States, Italy and Spain.

The CDR3 extends over 13 amino acids. CDR1 is SGDLS and CDR2 is YYNGEE in the germline V gene. The V and J ends lost 0 bases and 5 bases respectively, with 5 bases between them. Sequencing was performed with immunoSEQ multiplex PCR; in TCRdb, only in-frame clones are kept and a portion is missing. Of about 59,000 clones listed, about 78% are singletons. Sequencing input: peripheral blood. This chain links TRBV9 with TRBJ2-2, with D maybe TRBD1 (5 bases). The clonotype comes from a man older than 75 with acute or convalescent COVID-19. CDR3 sequence: CASSVEGTGELFF. CDR3 bases: TGTGCCAGCAGCGTAGAGGGGACCGGGGAGCTGTTTTTT.